This T cell receptor beta chain stems from a study of siplizumab effects on memory and regulatory T cells (dated by TCRdb to between 2019 and 2020). With regard to the full study: The study examined how the anti-CD2 antibody siplizumab affects alloreactive T-cell subsets in allogeneic mixed lymphocyte reactions built from human PBMCs.

Concerning this clone itself: No antigen is known for it. Per-base quality was not reported, and no clone a single base away is much larger than it.

Sorted unstimulated T cells, along with proliferating T cells recovered from mixed lymphocyte reactions, underwent TCRbeta CDR3 sequencing. Fresh whole blood from 9 to 10 HLA-typed healthy donors served as the source for isolating PBMCs. To map where alloreactive clones came from, unstimulated CD4+ non-regulatory T cells were FACS-sorted. Library preparation employed the immunoSEQ multiplex PCR assay. Around 9.9 x 10^4 TCR templates per sample were assayed by the deep sequencing platform. Genomic DNA extracted from sorted T cells was the material used for TCRbeta CDR3 sequencing. From the authors' description of their analysis: The R programming language was used for the clonal analysis of the TCRbeta CDR3 data. Unstimulated samples were compared with post-reaction CFSE-low samples to define alloreactive CD4+ and CD8+ clones. Regulatory or non-regulatory origin was assigned to alloreactive CD4+ clones by matching of sequences to sorted unstimulated Treg and non-Treg repertoires. The source is immuneACCESS, and TCRdb retained only in-frame sequences with V and J called. Part of the clones is not carried over; for the studies checked, unresolved V genes explain less than half of this, and the remainder is unexplained. V and J calls and clone size follow that table, whereas D and trimming were derived from the DNA. The sample has roughly 110,000 clones on record, roughly 95% of them singletons. The top ten hold approximately 0.17% of the sample.

What the work shows at the level of the full study, not this receptor alone: Compared with memory T cells, unstimulated naive T cells appeared more diverse, and naive cells seemed to make a substantial contribution to the alloresponse. The cumulative frequency of alloreactive sequences traceable to unstimulated CD4+ memory T cells was significantly reduced by siplizumab. The suppressive function of proliferating Tregs from siplizumab cultures was not functionally confirmed. For roughly 80-97% of proliferating CD4+ or CD8+ clones, no naive or memory phenotype could be assigned. Sequences below about 10^-5 frequency were poorly captured, so only a minor fraction of alloreactive clones could be mapped to unstimulated subsets. Among mappable alloreactive CD4+ clones, the Treg-derived fraction averaged approximately 63% with siplizumab versus 26.9% in control reactions.

The specimen sequenced was non-Treg CD4+ T cells sorted from blood. The sample's cell subset or site label is to be understood as: FACS-sorted unstimulated CD4+ non-regulatory T cells. The TCR comes from a human donor in good health.

The CDR3: CATSRSPGLITDTQYF. The DNA reads as follows: TGTGCCACCAGCAGGTCCCCGGGACTTATCACAGATACGCAGTATTTT. Rearrangement joined TRBV15 to TRBJ2-3; tentative D gene TRBD2, with 6 bases matching. A distance of 15 bases separates the germline ends of V and J, which lose 3 bases and 2 bases respectively. There are 16 amino acids in the CDR3, from cysteine to phenylalanine inclusive. The entry retains the CDR3 DNA only, 48 bases that are in frame from base 1. Per the germline V gene (reference sequence), LNHNV is the CDR1 and YYDKDF is the CDR2.